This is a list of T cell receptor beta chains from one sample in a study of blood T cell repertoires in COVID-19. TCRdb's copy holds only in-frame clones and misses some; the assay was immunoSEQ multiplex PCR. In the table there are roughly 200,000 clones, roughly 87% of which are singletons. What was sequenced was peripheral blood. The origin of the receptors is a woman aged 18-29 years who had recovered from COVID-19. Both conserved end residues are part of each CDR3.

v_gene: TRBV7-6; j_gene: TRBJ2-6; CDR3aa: CASRGASSGANVLTF
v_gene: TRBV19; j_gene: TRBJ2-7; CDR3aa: CASSKKGAMSYEQYF
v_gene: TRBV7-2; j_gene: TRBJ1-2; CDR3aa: CASRVEVRDYGYTF
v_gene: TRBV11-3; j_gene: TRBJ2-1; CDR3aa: CASSKTNNNEQFF
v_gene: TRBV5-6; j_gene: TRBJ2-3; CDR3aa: CASSLQREYKASTDTQYF
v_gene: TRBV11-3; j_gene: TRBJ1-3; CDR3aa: CASSWTGENTIYF
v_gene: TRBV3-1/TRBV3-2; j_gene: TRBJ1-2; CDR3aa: CASSQDLTGDISGYTF
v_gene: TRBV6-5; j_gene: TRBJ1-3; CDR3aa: CASSPLISGNTIYF
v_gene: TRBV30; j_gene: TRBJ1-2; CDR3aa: CAWTPEMGEGYGYTF
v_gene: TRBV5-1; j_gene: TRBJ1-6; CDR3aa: CASRMTGNNSPLHF
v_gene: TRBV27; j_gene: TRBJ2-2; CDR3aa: CTTGVNTGELFF
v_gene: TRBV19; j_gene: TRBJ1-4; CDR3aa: CASSIRDRVEKLFF
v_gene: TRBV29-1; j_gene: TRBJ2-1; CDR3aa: CSVHSGRANEQFF
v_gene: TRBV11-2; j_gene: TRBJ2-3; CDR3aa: CASSLFLASSTDTQYF
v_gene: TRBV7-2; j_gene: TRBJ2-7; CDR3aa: CASSARWGGSYEQYF
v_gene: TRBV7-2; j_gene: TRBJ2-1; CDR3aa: CASSPLMREGQNNEQFF
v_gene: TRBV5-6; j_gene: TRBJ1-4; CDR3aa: CASSSQTGLNEKLFF
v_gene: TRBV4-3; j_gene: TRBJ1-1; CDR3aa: CASRRAGNTEAFF
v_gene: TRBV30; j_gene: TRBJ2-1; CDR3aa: CAWNAVYSGSVVVGQVSGEQFF
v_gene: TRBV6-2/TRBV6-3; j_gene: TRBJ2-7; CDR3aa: CASSYPLAGPYEQYF
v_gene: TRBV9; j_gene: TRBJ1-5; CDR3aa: CASSVGGQPYQPQHF
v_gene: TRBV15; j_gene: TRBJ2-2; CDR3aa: CATSLGTGNTGELFF
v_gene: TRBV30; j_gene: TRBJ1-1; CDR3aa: CAWSVESRGMNTEAFF
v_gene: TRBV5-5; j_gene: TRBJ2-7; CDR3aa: CASSLELAGGEQYF
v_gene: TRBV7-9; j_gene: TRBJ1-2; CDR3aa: CASSLMQGARGSGYTF
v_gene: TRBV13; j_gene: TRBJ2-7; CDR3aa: CASSSGTSVDEQYF
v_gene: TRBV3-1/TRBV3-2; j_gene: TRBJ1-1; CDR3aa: CASSQRGTGLGNTEAFF
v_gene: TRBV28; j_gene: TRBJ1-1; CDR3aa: CASSSLHVGQNTEAFF
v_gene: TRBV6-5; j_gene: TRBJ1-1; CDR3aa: CASFLGAGTEAFF
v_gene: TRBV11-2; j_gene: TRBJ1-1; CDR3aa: CASSLYITEAFF
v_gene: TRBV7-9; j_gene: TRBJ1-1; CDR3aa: CASSFDRGPEKAFF
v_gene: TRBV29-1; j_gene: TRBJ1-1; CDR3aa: CSVSLNTEAFF
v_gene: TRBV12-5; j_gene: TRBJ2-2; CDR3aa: CASVGGTGGTGELFF
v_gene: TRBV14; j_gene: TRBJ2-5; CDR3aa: CASSQDRRTQYF
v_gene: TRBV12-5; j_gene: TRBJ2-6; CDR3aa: CASDLSGAGANVLTF
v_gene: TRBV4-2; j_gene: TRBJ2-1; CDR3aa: CASSQDGDWIEEQFF
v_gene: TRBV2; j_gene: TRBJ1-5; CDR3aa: CASLGQINQPQHF
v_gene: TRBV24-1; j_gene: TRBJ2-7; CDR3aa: CATSDPLSEGVYEQYF
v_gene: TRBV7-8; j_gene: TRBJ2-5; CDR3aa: CASSPGTAQETQYF
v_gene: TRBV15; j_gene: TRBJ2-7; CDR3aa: CATSRSGIHEQYF
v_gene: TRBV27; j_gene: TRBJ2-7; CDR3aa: CASSLSPTGSYEQYF
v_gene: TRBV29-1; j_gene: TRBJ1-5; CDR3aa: CSVEVLQGQPQHF
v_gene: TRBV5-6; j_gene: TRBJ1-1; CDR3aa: CASSFTGSGEAFF
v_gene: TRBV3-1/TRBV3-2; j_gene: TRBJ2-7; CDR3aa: CASSQYSYEQYF
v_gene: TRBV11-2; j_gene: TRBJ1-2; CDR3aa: CASSLALDRVIGYTF
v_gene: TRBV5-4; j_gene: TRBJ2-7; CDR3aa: CASSNSYEQYF
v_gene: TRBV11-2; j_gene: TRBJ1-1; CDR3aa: CASSLGGGGSTEAFF
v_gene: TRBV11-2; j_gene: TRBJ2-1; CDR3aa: CASSLVGFGGSLGNEQFF
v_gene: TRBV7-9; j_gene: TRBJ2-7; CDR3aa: CASSPNYEQYF
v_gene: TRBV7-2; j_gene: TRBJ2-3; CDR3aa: CASNPPLDTQYF
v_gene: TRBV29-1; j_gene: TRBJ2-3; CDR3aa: CSVEVGAYSQYF
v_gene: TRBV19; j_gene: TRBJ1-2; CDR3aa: CASTPGGFNYGYTF
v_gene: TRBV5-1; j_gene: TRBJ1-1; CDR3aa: CASSPGGSRTEAFF
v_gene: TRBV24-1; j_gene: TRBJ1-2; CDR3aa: CATSDWSTDRGYTF
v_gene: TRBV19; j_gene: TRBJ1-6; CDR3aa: CASIPTGDSYSPLHF
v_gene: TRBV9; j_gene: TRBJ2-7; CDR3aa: CASSVGGQGQTYEQYF
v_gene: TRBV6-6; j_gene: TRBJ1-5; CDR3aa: CASSWTELNQPQHF
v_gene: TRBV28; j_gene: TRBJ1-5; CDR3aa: CASQREGTNSNQPQHF
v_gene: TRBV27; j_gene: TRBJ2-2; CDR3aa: CASRQAVNTGELFF